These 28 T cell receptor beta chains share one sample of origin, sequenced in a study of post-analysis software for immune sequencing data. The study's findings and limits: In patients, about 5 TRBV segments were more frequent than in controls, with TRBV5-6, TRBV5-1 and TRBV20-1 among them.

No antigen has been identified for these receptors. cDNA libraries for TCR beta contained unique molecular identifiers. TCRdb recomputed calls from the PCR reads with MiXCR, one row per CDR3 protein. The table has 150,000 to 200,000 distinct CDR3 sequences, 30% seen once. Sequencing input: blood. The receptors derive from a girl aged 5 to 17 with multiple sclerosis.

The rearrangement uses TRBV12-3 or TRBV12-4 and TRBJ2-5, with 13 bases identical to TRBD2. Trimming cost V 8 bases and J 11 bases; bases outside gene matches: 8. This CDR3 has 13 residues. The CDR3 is CASGGLAGNEQYF. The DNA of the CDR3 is TGTGCCAGCGGGGGACTAGCGGGGAATGAGCAGTACTTC.

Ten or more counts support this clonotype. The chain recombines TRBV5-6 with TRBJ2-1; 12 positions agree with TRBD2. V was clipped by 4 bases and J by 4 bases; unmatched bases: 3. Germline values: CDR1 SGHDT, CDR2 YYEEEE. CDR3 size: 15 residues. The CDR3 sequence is CASSPGTSGYNEQFF. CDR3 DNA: TGTGCCAGCAGCCCAGGGACTAGCGGGTACAATGAGCAGTTCTTC. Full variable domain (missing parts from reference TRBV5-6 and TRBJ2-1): DAGVTQSPTHLIKTRGQQVTLRCSPKSGHDTVSWYQQALGQGPQFIFQYYEEEERQRGNFPDRFSGHQFPNYSSELNVNALLLGDSALYLCASSPGTSGYNEQFFGPGTRLTVL.

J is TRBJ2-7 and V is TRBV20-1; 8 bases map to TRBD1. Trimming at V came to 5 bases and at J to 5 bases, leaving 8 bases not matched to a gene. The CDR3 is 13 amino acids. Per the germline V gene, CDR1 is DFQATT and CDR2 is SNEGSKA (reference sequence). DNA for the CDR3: TGCAGTGCTCCCGGGACAGGTGACGACGAGCAGTACTTC. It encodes CSAPGTGDDEQYF.

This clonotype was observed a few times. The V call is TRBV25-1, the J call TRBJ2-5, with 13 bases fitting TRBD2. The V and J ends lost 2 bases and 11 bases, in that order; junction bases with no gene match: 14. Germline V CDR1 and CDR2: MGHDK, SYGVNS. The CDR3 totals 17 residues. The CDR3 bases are TGTGCCAGCAGTGAAACTAGCGGGAGGGCCACTAGGAATGAGCAGTACTTC. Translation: CASSETSGRATRNEQYF.

CDR3 amino acids: CASSFIARDYNEQFF. CDR3 coding DNA: TGTGCCAGCAGTTTTATTGCGAGAGACTACAATGAGCAGTTCTTC. The chain links TRBV28 to TRBJ2-1; no clear D. The CDR3 contains 15 residues. Trimming shortened V by 3 bases and J by 3 bases, and 12 bases separated the two germline ends. CDR1 is MDHEN, CDR2 SYDVKM, per germline.

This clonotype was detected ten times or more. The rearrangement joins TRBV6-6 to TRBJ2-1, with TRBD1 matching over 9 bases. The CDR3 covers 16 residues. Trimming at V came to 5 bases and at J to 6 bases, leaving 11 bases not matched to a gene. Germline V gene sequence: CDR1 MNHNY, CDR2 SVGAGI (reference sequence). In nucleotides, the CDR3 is TGTGCCAGCAGTACACCGGGACAGGGAGCCCCCAATGAGCAGTTCTTC. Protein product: CASSTPGQGAPNEQFF.

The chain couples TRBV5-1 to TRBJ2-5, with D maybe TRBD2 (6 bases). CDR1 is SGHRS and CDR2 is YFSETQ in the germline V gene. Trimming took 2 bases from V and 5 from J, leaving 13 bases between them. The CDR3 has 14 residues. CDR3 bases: TGCGCCAGCAGCTTCGAGGGAGGTCGGGAGACCCAGTACTTC. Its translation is CASSFEGGRETQYF.

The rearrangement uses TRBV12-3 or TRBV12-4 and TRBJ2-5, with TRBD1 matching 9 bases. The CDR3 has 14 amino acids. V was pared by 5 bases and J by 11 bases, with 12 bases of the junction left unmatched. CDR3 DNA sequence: TGTGCCAGCAGTGAGACAGGGGGATTATTTGAGCAGTACTTC. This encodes CASSETGGLFEQYF.

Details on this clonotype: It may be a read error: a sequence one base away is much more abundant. The CDR3 protein is CASSKRAVREQFF. The CDR3 DNA follows: TGTGCCAGCAGCAAGAGGGCGGTAAGGGAGCAGTTCTTC. V is TRBV28 and J is TRBJ2-1; weak D call: TRBD2 (5 bases). The V end lost 6 bases, the J end lost 10 bases, and 16 bases lay between the germline ends. CDR1 is MDHEN, CDR2 SYDVKM, per germline. This CDR3 is built from 13 residues.

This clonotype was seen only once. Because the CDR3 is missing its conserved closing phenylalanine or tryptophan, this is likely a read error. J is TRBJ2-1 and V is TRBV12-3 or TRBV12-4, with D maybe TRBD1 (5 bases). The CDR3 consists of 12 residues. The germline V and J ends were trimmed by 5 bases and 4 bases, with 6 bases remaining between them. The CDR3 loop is CASSTGYNEQFC. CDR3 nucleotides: TGTGCCAGCAGTACAGGTTACAATGAGCAGTTCTGC.

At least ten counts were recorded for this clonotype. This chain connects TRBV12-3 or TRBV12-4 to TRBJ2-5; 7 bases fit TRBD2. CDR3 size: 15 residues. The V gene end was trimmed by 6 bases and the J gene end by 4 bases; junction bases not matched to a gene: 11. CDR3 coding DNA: TGTGCCAGCAGCTTGGGACTAACGGGATCAGAGACCCAGTACTTC. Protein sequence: CASSLGLTGSETQYF.

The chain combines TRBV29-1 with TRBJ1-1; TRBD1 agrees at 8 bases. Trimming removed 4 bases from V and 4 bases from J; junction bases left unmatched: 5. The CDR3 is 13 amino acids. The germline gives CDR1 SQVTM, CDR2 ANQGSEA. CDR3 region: CSVGRQGSTEAFF. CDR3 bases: TGCAGCGTTGGCCGACAGGGGTCCACTGAAGCTTTCTTT.

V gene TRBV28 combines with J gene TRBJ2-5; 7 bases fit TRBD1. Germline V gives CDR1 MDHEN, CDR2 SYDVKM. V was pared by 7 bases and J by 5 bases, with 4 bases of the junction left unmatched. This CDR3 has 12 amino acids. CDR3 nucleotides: TGTGCCAGCAAAGGGGGCTGGGAGACCCAGTACTTC. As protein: CASKGGWETQYF.

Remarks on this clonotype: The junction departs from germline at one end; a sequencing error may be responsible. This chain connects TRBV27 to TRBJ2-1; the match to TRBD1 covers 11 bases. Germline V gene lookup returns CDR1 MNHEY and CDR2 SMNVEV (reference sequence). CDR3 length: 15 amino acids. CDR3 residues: CATTIGTGGYNEPFF. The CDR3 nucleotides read TGTGCCACTACTATCGGGACAGGGGGATACAATGAGCCGTTCTTC.

The CDR3 region has the DNA TGTGCCAGCAGTGATCCAAAGCCTCTCTTGACAAGCGGGGCTAGCGGGAGGAACACAGATACGCAGTATTTT. It yields the protein CASSDPKPLLTSGASGRNTDTQYF. The V call is TRBV25-1, the J call TRBJ2-3; 11 bases fit TRBD2. CDR3 length equals 24 residues. Germline CDR1 and CDR2: MGHDK and SYGVNS. Germline trimming cut 3 bases from V and 2 bases from J; bases unmatched to any gene: 28.

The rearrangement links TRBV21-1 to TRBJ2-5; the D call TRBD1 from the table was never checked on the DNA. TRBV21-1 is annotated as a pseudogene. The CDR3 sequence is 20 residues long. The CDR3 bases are TGTGCCAGCAGCACTGTACCTGTGGTCGACACCCCACGACGCCAAGAGACCCAGTACTTC. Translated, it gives CASSTVPVVDTPRRQETQYF.

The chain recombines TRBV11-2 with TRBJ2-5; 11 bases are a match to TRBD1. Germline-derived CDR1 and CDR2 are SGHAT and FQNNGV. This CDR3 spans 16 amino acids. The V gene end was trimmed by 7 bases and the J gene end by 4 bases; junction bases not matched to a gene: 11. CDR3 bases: TGTGCCAGCACCGAACGGACAGGGGGCCTTGCAGAGACCCAGTACTTC. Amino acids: CASTERTGGLAETQYF.

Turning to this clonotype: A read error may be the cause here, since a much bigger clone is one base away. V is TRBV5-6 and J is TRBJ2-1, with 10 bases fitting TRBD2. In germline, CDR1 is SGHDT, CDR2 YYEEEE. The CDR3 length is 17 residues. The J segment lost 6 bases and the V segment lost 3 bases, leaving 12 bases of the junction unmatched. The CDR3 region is CASSSVASGSVINEQFF. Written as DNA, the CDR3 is TGTGCCAGCAGCTCGGTGGCTAGCGGGAGTGTCATCAATGAGCAGTTCTTC.

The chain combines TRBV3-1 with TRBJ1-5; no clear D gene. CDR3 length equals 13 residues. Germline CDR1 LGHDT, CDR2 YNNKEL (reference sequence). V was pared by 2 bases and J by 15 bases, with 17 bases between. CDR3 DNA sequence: TGTGCCAGCAGCCAAAGGTCGGCTATAGACTTGCATTTT. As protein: CASSQRSAIDLHF.

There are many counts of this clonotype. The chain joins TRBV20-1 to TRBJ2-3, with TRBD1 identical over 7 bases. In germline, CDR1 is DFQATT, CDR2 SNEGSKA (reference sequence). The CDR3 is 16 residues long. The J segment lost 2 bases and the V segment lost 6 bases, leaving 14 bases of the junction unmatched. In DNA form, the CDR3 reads TGCAGTGCAAGCCGCTCCGGGACAGCTTCCACAGATACGCAGTATTTT. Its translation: CSASRSGTASTDTQYF.

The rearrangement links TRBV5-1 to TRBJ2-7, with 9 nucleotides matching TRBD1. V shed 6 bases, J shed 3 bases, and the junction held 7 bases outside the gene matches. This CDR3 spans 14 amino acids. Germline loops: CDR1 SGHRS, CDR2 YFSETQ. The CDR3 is CASTQGQGNYEQYF. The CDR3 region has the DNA TGCGCCAGCACCCAAGGACAGGGGAACTACGAGCAGTACTTC.

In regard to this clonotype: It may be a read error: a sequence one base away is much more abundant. The CDR3 loop reads CTSSLVRGPTEAFF. The CDR3 DNA sequence: TGTACCAGCAGCTTAGTTCGGGGACCCACTGAAGCTTTCTTT. The V and J genes are TRBV7-9 and TRBJ1-1, with D possibly matching TRBD1 (5 bases). This CDR3 spans 14 amino acids. From germline, CDR1 is SEHNR and CDR2 FQNEAQ (reference sequence).

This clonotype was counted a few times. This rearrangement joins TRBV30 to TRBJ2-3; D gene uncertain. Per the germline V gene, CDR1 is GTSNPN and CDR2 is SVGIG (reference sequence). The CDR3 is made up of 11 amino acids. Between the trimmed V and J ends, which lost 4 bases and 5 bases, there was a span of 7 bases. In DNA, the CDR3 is TGTGCCTGGAACGTTCAAGATACGCAGTATTTT. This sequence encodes CAWNVQDTQYF. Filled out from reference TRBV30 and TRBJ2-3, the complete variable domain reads SQTIHQWPATLVQPVGSPLSLECTVEGTSNPNLYWYRQAAGRGLQLLFYSVGIGQISSEVPQNLSASRPQDRQFILSSKKLLLSDSGFYLCAWNVQDTQYFGPGTRLTVL.

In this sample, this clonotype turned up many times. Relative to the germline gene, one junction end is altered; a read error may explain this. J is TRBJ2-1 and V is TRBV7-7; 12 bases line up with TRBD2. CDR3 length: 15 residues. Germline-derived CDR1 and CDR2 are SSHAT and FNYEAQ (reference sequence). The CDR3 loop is CASSSTSGRYNEQFF. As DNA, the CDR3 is TGTGCTAGCAGTTCAACTAGCGGGAGGTACAATGAGCAGTTCTTC.

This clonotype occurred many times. In DNA, the CDR3 is TGTGCCAGCAGCGTGTCCCCAGTCAAAAACATTCAGTACTTC. Residues: CASSVSPVKNIQYF. The chain recombines TRBV9 with TRBJ2-4, with D unresolved. This CDR3 spans 14 amino acids. V was trimmed by 2 bases and J by 3 bases, leaving 9 bases between them. Germline V gives CDR1 SGDLS, CDR2 YYNGEE.

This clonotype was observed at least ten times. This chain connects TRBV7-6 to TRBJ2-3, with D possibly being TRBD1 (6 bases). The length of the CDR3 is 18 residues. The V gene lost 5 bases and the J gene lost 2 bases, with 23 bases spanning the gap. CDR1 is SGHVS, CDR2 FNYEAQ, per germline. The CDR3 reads CASSPYSGTRQATDTQYF. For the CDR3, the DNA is TGTGCCAGCAGCCCTTACTCCGGGACCCGACAGGCCACAGATACGCAGTATTTT.

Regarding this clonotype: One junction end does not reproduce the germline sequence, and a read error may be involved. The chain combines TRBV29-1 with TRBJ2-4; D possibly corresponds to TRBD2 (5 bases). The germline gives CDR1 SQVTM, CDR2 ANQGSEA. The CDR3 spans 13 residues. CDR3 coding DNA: TGCAGCGTGGAGGAGGCGTCCAAAGACATTCAGTACTTC. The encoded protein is CSVEEASKDIQYF.

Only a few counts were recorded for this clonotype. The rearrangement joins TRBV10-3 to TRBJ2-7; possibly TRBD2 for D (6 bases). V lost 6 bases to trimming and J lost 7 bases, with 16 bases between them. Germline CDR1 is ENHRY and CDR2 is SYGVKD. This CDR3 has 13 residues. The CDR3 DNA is TGTGCCATCAGCGGCGGGGTCGGCAATGAGCAGTACTTC. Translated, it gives CAISGGVGNEQYF.